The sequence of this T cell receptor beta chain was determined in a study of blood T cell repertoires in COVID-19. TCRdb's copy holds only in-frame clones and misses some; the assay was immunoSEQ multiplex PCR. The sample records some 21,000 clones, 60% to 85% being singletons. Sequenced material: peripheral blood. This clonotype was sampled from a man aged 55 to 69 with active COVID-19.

CDR3 nucleotides: TGTGCCAGCAGTTCACTGCCGGGACAGGGGGCCGCAAGCTACGAGCAGTACTTC. Translation gives CASSSLPGQGAASYEQYF. This chain links TRBV7-9 with TRBJ2-7; 12 nucleotides agree with TRBD1. This CDR3 has 18 amino acids. The trim removed 6 bases at V and 3 bases at J, leaving 15 bases unmatched. Germline-derived CDR1 and CDR2 are SEHNR and FQNEAQ (reference sequence).